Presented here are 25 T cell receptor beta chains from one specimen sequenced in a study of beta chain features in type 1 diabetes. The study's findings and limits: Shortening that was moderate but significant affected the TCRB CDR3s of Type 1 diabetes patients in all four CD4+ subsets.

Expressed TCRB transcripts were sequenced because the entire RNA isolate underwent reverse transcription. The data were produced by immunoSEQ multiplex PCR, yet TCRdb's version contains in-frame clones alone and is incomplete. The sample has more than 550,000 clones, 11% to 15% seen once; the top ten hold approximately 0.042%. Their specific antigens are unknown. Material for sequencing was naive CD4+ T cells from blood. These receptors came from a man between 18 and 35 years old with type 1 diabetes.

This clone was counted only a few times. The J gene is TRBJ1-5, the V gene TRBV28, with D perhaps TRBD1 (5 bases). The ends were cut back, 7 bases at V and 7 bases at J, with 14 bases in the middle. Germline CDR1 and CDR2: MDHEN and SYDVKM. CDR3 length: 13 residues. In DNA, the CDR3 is TGTGCCAGCACCTTAGGGGCGGACCAGCCCCAGCATTTT. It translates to CASTLGADQPQHF.

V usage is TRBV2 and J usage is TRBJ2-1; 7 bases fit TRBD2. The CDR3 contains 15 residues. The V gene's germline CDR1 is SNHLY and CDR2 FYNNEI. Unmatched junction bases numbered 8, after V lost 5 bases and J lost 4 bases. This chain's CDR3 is CASSRLAGDYNEQFF. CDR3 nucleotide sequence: TGTGCCAGCAGTCGCTTGGCGGGGGATTACAATGAGCAGTTCTTC.

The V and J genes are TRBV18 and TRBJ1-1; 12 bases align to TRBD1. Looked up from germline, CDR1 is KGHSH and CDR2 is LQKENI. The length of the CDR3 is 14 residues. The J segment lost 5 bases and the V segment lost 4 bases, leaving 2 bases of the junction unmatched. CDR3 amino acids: CASSQGQGATEAFF. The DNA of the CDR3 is TGTGCCAGCTCACAGGGACAGGGGGCTACTGAAGCTTTCTTT.

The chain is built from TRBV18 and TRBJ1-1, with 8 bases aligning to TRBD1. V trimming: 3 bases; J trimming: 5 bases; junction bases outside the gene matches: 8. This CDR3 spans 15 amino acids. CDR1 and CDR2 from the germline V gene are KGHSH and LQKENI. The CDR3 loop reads CASSPPGQVGTEAFF. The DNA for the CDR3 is TGTGCCAGCTCACCTCCGGGACAGGTCGGGACTGAAGCTTTCTTT.

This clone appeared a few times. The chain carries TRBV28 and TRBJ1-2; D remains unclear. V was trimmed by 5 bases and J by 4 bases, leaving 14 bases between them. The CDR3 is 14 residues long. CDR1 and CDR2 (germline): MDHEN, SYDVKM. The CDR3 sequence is CASSRVDRTYGYTF. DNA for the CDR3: TGTGCCAGCAGTAGGGTCGACCGAACCTATGGCTACACCTTC.

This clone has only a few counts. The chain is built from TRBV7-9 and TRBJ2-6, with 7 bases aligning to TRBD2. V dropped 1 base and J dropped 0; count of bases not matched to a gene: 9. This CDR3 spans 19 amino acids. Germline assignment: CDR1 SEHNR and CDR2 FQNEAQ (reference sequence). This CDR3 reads CASSLVVAGENSGANVLTF. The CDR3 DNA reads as TGTGCCAGCAGCTTAGTTGTAGCGGGTGAGAACTCTGGGGCCAACGTCCTGACTTTC.

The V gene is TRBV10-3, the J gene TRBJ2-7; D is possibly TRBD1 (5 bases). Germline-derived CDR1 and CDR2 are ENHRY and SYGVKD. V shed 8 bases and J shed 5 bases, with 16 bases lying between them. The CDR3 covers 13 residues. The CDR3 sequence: CAIRQGEDDEQYF. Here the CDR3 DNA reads TGTGCCATCCGCCAGGGTGAGGACGACGAGCAGTACTTC.

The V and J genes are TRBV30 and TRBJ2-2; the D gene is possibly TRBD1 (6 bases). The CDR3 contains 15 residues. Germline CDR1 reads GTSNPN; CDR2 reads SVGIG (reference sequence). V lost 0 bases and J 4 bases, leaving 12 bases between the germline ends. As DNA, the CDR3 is TGTGCCTGGAGTGTTCGGACAGCCCCCACCGGGGAGCTGTTTTTT. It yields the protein CAWSVRTAPTGELFF.

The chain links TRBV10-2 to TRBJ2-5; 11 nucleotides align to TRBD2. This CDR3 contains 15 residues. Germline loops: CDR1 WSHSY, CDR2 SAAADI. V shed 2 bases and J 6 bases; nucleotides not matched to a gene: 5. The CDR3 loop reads CASSEVAGGRKTQYF. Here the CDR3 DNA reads TGCGCCAGCAGTGAGGTAGCGGGGGGGCGGAAGACCCAGTACTTC.

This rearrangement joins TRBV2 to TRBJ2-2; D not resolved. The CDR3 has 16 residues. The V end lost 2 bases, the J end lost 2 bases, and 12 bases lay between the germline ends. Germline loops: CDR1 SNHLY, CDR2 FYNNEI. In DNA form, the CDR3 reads TGTGCCAGCAGTGAATTCCGTTCTGATAACACCGGGGAGCTGTTTTTT. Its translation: CASSEFRSDNTGELFF.

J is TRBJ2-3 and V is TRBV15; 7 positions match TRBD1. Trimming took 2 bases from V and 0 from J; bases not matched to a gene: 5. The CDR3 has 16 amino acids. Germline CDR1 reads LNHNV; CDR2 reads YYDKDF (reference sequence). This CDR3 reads CATSRRGPSSTDTQYF. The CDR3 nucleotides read TGTGCCACCAGCAGAAGGGGGCCGTCTAGCACAGATACGCAGTATTTT. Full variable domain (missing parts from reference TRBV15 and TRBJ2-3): DAMVIQNPRYQVTQFGKPVTLSCSQTLNHNVMYWYQQKSSQAPKLLFHYYDKDFNNEADTPDNFQSRRPNTSFCFLDIRSPGLGDTAMYLCATSRRGPSSTDTQYFGPGTRLTVL.

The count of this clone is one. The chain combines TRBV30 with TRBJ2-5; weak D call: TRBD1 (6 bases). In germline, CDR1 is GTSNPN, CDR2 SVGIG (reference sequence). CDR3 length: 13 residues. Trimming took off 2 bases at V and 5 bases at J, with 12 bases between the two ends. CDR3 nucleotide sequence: TGTGCCTGGAGTTCAGGGGCTTGGGAGACCCAGTACTTC. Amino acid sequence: CAWSSGAWETQYF.

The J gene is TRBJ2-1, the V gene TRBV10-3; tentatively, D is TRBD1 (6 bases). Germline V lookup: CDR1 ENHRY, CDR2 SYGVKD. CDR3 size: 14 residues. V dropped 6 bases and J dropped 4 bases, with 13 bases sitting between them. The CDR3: CAIRGDTSYNEQFF. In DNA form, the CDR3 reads TGTGCCATCAGGGGGGACACCTCTTACAATGAGCAGTTCTTC.

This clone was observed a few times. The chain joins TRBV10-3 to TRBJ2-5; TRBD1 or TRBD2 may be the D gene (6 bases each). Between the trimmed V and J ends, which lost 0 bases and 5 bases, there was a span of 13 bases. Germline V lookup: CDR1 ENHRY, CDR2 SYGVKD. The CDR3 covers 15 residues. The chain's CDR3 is CAISESKGGSETQYF. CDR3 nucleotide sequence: TGTGCCATCAGTGAGTCGAAAGGGGGGTCGGAGACCCAGTACTTC.

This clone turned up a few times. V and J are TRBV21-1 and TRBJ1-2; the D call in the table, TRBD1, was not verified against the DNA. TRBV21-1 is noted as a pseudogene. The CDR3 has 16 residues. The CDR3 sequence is CASSKAQGQGNYGYTF. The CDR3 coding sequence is TGTGCCAGCAGCAAAGCGCAGGGACAGGGGAACTATGGCTACACCTTC.

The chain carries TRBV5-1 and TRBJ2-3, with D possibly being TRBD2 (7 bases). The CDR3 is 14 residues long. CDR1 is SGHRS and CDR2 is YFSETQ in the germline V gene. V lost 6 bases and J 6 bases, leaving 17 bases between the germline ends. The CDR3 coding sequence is TGCGCCAGCACCTTCGGCGGGGGCGGGGATACGCAGTATTTT. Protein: CASTFGGGGDTQYF.

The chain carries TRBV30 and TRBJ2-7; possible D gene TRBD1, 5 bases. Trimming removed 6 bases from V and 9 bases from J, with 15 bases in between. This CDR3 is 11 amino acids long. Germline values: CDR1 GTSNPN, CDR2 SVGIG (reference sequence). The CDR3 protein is CACRFSTVQYF. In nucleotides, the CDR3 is TGTGCCTGCCGCTTTTCGACAGTGCAGTACTTC.

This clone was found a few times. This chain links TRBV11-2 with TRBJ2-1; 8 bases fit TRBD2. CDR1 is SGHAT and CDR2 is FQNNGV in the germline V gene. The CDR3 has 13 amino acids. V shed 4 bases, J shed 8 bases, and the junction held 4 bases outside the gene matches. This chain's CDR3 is CASSSGLAHEQFF. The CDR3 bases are TGTGCCAGCAGCTCTGGACTAGCACATGAGCAGTTCTTC.

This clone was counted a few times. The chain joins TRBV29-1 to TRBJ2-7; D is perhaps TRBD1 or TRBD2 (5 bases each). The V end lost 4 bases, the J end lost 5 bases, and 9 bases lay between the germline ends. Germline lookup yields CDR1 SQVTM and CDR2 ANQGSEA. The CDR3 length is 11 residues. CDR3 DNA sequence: TGCAGCGTTGCAGGGACCCACGAGCAGTACTTC. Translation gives CSVAGTHEQYF.

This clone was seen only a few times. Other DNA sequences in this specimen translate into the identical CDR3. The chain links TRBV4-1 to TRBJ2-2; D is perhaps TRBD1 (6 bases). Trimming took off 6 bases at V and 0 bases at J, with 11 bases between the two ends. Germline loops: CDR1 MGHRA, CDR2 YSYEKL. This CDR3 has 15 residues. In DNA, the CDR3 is TGCGCCAGCAGTCTCCGGGACACGAACACCGGGGAGCTGTTTTTT. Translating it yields CASSLRDTNTGELFF.

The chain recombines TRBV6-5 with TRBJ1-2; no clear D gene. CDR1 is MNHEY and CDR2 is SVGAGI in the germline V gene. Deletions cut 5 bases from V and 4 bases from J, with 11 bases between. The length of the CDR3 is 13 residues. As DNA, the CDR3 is TGTGCCAGCAGTGAAGGGCAGCTCTATGGCTACACCTTC. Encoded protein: CASSEGQLYGYTF.

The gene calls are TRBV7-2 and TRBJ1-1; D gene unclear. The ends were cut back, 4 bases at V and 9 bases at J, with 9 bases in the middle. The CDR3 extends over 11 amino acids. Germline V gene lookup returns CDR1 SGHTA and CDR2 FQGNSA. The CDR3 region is CASSSLWKAFF. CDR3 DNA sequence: TGTGCCAGCAGCTCCCTATGGAAAGCTTTCTTT. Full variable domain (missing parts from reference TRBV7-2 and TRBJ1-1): GAGVSQSPSNKVTEKGKDVELRCDPISGHTALYWYRQSLGQGLEFLIYFQGNSAPDKSGLPSDRFSAERTGGSVSTLTIQRTQQEDSAVYLCASSSLWKAFFGQGTRLTVV.

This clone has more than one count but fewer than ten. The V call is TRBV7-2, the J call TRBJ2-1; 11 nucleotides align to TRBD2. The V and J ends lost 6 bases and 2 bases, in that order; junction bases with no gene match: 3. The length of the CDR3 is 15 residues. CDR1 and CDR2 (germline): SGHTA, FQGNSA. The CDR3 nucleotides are TGTGCCAGCAGACAGACTAGCGGGGCCTACAATGAGCAGTTCTTC. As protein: CASRQTSGAYNEQFF.

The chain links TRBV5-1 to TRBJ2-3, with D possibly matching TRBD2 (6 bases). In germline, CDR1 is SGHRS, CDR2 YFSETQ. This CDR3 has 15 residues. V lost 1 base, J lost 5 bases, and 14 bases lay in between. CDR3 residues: CASSLWAGLQDTQYF. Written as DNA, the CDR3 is TGCGCCAGCAGCTTGTGGGCGGGACTGCAAGATACGCAGTATTTT.

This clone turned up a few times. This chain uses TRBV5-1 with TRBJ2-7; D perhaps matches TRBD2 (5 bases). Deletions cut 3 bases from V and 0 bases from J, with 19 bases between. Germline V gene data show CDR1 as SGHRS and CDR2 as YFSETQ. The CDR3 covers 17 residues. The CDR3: CASSSFRSGSSSYEQYF. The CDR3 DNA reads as TGCGCCAGCAGCTCCTTTAGGAGCGGCAGTAGCTCCTACGAGCAGTACTTC.